This entry is about one T cell receptor (beta chain). The entry originates in a study of T cell changes during pregnancy in multiple sclerosis. Measured with immunoSEQ multiplex PCR; TCRdb has only the in-frame clones, and not every one. The sample contains 60,000 or so clones, approximately 90% of which appear only once. This CDR3 is 14 amino acids long. Per the germline V gene, CDR1 is LGHNT and CDR2 is FRNRAP. Unmatched junction bases numbered 7, after V lost 1 base and J lost 8 bases. This material consisted of peripheral blood, taken in the first trimester of pregnancy. This receptor was taken from a female donor with multiple sclerosis, enrolled in a pregnancy study. This sequence joins TRBV12-5 and TRBJ1-2; the match to TRBD1 covers 7 bases. CDR3 in DNA: TGTGCTAGTGGTTTGGGTGACAGGGCAGGCGGCTACACCTTC. This codes for CASGLGDRAGGYTF.